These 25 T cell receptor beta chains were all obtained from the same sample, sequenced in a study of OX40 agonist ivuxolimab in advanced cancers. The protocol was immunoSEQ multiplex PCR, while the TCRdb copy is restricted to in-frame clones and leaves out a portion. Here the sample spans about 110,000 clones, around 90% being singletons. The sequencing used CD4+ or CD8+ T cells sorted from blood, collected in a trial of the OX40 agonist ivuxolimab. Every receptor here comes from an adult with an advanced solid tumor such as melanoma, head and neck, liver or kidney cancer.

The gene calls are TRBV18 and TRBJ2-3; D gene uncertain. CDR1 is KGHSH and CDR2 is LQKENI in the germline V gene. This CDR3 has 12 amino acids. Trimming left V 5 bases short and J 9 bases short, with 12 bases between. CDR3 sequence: CASSVPGGTQYF. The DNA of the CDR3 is TGTGCCAGCTCAGTCCCAGGTGGCACGCAGTATTTT.

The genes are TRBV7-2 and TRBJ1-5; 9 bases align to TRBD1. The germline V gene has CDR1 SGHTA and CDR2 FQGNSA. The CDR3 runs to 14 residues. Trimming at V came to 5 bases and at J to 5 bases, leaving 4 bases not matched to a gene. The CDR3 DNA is TGTGCCAGCAGCAAACAGGGGGCGTATCAGCCCCAGCATTTT. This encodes CASSKQGAYQPQHF.

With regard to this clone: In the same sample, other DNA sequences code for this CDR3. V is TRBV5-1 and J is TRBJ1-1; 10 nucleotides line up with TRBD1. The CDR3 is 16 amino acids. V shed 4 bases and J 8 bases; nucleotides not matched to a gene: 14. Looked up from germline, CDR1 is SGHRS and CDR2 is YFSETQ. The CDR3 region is CASSPDRGRSVTEAFF. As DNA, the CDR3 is TGCGCCAGCAGCCCCGACAGGGGGCGATCGGTCACCGAAGCTTTCTTT.

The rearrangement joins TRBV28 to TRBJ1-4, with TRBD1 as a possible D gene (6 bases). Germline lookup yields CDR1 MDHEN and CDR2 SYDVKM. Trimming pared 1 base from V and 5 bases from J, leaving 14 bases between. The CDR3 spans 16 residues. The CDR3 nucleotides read TGTGCCAGCAGTTTATCGGTACAGGGACTAAATGAAAAACTGTTTTTT. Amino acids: CASSLSVQGLNEKLFF. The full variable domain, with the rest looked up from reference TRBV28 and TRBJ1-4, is DVKVTQSSRYLVKRTGEKVFLECVQDMDHENMFWYRQDPGLGLRLIYFSYDVKMKEKGDIPEGYSVSREKKERFSLILESASTNQTSMYLCASSLSVQGLNEKLFFGSGTQLSVL.

In DNA, the CDR3 is TGTGCCAGTAGCCCCGGGACTAGCGGGATCAATGAGCAGTTCTTC. Translated, it gives CASSPGTSGINEQFF. The chain uses TRBV19 and TRBJ2-1; TRBD2 matches 13 bases. Trimming removed 6 bases from V and 6 bases from J; junction bases left unmatched: 5. Germline V CDR1 and CDR2: LNHDA, SQIVND (reference sequence). This CDR3 has 15 residues.

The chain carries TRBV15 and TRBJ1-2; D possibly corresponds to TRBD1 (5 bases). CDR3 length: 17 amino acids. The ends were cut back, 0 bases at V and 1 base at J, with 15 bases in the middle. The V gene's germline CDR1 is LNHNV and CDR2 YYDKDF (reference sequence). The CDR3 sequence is CATSRDPYEGSNYGYTF. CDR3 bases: TGTGCCACCAGCAGAGATCCATACGAGGGGAGTAACTATGGCTACACCTTC.

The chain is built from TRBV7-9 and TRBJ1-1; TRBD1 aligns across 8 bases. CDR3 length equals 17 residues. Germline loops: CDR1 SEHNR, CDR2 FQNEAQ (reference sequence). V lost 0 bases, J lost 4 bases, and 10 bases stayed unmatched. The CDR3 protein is CASSLASSGQAFTEAFF. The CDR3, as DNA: TGTGCCAGCAGCTTAGCGTCCTCGGGACAGGCCTTCACTGAAGCTTTCTTT.

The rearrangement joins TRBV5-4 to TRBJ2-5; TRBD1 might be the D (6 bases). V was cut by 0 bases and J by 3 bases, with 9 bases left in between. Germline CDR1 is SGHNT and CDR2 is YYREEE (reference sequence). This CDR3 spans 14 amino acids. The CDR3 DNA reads TGTGCCAGCAGCTTGGCTAACAGGGAAGAGACCCAGTACTTC. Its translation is CASSLANREETQYF. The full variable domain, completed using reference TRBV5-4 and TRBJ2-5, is ETGVTQSPTHLIKTRGQQVTLRCSSQSGHNTVSWYQQALGQGPQFIFQYYREEENGRGNFPPRFSGLQFPNYSSELNVNALELDDSALYLCASSLANREETQYFGPGTRLLVL.

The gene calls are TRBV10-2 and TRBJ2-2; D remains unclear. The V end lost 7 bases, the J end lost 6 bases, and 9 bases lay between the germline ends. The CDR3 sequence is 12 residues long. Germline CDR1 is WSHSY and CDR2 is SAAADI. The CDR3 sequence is CASTSGAGELFF. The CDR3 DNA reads TGCGCCAGCACCTCTGGTGCCGGGGAGCTGTTTTTT.

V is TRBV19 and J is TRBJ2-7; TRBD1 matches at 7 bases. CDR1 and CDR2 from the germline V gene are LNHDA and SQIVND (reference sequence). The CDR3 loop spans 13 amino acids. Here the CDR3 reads CASRVGTAHEQYF. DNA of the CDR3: TGTGCTTCCCGAGTCGGGACAGCCCACGAGCAGTACTTC.

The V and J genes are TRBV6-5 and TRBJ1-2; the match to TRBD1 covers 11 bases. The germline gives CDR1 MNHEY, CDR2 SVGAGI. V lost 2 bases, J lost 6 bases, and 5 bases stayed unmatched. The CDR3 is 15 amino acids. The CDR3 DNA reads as TGTGCCAGCAGTTACGAGCCGGGACAGGGGGATGGCTACACCTTC. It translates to CASSYEPGQGDGYTF.

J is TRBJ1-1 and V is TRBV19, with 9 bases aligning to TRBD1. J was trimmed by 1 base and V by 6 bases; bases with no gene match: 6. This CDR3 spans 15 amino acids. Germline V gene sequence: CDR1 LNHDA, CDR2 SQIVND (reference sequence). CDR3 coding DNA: TGTGCCAGTAGCCAATCGGACAGGGGGAACACTGAAGCTTTCTTT. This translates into CASSQSDRGNTEAFF.

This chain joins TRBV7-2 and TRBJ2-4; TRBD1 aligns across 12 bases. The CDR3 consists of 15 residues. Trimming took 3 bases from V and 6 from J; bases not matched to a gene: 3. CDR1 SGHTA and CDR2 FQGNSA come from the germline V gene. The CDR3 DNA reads TGTGCCAGCAGCTTGGGGACAGGGGGCTCAAACATTCAGTACTTC. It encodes CASSLGTGGSNIQYF.

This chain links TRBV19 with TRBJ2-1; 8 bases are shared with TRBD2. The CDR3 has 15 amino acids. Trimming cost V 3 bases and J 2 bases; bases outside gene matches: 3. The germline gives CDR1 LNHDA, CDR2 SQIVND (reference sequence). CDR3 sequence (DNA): TGTGCCAGTAGTATTAGTAGCGGGGCCTACAATGAGCAGTTCTTC. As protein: CASSISSGAYNEQFF.

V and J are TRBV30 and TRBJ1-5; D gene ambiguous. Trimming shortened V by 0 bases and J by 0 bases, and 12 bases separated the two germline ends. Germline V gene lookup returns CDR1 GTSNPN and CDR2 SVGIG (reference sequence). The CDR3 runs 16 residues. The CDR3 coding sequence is TGTGCCTGGAGTGTACCTGGGATCGGTAGCAATCAGCCCCAGCATTTT. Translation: CAWSVPGIGSNQPQHF. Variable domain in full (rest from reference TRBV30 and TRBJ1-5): SQTIHQWPATLVQPVGSPLSLECTVEGTSNPNLYWYRQAAGRGLQLLFYSVGIGQISSEVPQNLSASRPQDRQFILSSKKLLLSDSGFYLCAWSVPGIGSNQPQHFGDGTRLSIL.

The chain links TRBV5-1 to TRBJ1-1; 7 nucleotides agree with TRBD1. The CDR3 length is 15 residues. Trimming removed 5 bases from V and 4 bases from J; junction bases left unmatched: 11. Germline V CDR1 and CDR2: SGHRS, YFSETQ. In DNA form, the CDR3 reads TGCGCCAGCAGTCAGACAGGGTTAGGGGTCACTGAAGCTTTCTTT. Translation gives CASSQTGLGVTEAFF.

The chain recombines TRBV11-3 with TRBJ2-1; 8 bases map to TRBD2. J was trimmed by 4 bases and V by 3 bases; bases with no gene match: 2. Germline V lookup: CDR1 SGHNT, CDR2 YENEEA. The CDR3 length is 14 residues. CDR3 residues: CASSLTSAYNEQFF. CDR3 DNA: TGTGCCAGCAGCTTGACTAGCGCTTACAATGAGCAGTTCTTC.

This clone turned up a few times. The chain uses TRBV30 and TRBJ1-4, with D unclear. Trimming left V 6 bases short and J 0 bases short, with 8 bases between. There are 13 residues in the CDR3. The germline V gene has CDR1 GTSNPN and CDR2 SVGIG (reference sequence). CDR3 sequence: CACRPSTNEKLFF. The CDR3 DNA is TGTGCCTGTCGACCTTCAACTAATGAAAAACTGTTTTTT.

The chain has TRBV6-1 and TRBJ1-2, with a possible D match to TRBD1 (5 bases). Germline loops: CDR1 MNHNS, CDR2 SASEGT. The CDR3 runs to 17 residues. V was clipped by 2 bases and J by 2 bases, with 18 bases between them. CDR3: CASSEIWGPRANYGYTF. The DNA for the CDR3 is TGTGCCAGCAGTGAAATATGGGGACCCCGAGCCAACTATGGCTACACCTTC.

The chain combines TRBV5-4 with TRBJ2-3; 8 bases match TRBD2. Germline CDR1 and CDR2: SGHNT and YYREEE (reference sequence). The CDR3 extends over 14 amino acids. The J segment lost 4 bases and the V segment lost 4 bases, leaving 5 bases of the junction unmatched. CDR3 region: CASSLGLAPDTQYF. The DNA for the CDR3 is TGTGCCAGCAGCCTAGGACTAGCCCCAGATACGCAGTATTTT.

This chain's CDR3 is CASTASGRHNEQFF. CDR3 in DNA: TGTGCCAGCACCGCTAGCGGGCGCCACAATGAGCAGTTCTTC. The chain joins TRBV6-5 to TRBJ2-1; 8 bases agree with TRBD2. Losses at the gene ends were 7 bases for V and 5 bases for J; bases not matched to a gene: 7. Germline CDR1 is MNHEY and CDR2 is SVGAGI. The CDR3 extends over 14 amino acids.

CDR3 nucleotide sequence: TGTGCCAGCAGCCTTTCAGCGGGAGGGGGCAATGAGCAGTTCTTC. This encodes CASSLSAGGGNEQFF. This sequence joins TRBV7-9 and TRBJ2-1, with TRBD2 matching over 10 bases. This CDR3 is built from 15 residues. After removal of 5 bases from V and 6 bases from J, the junction contained 7 bases not matched to a gene. The germline V gene encodes CDR1 SEHNR and CDR2 FQNEAQ (reference sequence).

Here the CDR3 reads CASRTAYEQYF. The CDR3 bases are TGTGCCAGCAGGACGGCCTACGAGCAGTACTTC. The chain carries TRBV2 and TRBJ2-7; D not certain. The V gene's germline CDR1 is SNHLY and CDR2 FYNNEI. The CDR3 consists of 11 residues. With 6 bases removed from V and 2 bases from J, the gap between germline ends came to 5 bases.

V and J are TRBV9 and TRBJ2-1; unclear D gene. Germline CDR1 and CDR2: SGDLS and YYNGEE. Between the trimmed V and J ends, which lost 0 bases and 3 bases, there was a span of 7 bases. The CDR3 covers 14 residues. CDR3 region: CASSVDGDYNEQFF. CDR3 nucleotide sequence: TGTGCCAGCAGCGTAGACGGAGACTACAATGAGCAGTTCTTC.

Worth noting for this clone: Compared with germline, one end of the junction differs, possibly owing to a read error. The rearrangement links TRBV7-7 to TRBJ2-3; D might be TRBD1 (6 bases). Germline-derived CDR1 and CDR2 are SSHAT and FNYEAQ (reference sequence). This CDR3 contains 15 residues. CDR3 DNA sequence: TGTGCTAGCAGCTTAGGGACATTAAGTCCAGATACGCAGTATTTT. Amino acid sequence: CASSLGTLSPDTQYF.